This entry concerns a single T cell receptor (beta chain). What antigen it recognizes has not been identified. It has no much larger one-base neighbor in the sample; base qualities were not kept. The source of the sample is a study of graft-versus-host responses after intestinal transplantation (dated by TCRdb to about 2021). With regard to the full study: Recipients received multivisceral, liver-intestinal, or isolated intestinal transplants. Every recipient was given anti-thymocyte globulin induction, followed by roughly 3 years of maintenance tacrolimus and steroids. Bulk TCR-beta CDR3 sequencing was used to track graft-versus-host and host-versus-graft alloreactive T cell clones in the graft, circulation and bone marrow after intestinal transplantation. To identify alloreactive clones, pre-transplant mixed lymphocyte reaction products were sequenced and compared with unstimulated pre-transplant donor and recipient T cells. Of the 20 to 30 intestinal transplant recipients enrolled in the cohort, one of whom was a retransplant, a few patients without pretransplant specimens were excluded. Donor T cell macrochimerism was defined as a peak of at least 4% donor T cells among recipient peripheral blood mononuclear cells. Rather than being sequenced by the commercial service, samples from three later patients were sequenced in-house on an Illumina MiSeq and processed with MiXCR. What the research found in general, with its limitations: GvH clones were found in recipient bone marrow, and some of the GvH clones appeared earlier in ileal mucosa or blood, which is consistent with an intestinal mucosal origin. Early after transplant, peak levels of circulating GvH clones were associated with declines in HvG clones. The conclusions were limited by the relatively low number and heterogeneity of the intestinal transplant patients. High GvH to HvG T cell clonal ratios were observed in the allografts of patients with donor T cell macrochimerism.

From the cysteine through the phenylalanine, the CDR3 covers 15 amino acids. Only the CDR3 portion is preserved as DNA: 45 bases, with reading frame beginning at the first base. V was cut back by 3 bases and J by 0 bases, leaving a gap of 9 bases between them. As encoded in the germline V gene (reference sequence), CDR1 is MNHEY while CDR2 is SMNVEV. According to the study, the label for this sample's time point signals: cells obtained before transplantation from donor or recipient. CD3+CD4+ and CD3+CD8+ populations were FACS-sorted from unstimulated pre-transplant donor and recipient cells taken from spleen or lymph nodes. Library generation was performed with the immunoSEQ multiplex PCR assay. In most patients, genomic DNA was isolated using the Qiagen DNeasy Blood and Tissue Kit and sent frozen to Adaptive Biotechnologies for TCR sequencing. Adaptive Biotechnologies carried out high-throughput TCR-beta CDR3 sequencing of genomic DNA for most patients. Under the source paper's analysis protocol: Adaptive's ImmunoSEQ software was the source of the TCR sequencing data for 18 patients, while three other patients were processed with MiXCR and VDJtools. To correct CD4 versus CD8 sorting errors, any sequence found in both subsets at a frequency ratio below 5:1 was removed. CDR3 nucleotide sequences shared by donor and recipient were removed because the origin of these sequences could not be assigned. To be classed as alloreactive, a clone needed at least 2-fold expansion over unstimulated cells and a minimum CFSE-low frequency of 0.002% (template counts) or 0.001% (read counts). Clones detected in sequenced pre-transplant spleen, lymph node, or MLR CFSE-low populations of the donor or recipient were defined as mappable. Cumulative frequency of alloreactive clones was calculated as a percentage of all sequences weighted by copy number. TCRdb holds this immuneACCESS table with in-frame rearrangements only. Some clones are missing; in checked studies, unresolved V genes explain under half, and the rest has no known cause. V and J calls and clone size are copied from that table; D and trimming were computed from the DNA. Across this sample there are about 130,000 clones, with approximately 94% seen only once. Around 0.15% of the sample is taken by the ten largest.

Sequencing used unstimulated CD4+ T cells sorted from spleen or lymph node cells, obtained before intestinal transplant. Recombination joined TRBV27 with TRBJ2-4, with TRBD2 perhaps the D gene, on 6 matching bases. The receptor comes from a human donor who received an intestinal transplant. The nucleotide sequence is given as TGTGCCAGCAGTTTGCTGGGGGGAGCCAAAAACATTCAGTACTTC. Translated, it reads CASSLLGGAKNIQYF.